This section outlines one T cell receptor (beta chain) sequence together with its context. The clone's antigen remains unknown. One base away there is no much larger clone; base qualities are not given. This sample was included in a study of shared clonotypes between healthy human individuals (dated by TCRdb to about 2020). About the full investigation: The cohort included three men and a couple of women between 18 and 49 years of age. Per donor, three plates each were used for CD4 naive and CD4 memory, two for CD8 naive, and one for CD8 memory. Blood TCR repertoires of several healthy adults were deeply sequenced to estimate repertoire size and the extent of clonotype sharing between individuals. To increase sequencing depth and limit assay-specific biases, different laboratories used diverse techniques to prepare libraries and sequence TCR repertoires. Between about 0.94 and 10 billion PBMCs per donor were obtained by leukapheresis.

The full study reports these points: Compared with non-shared clonotypes, the clonotypes found in all four sorted-subset donors had higher generation probabilities. Rarefaction of sorted-subset datasets indicated incomplete sequencing despite the large sequencing depth. Sampling was restricted to blood, and TCR repertoires in tissues likely differ from the TCR repertoires found in blood. Based on pairwise subsampling, the degree of clonotype sharing among donors was expected to be affected by sequencing depth. Around 5% of naive CD4, 3.5% of naive CD8, about 2.5% of memory CD4, and about 0.4% of memory CD8 clonotypes were shared across a handful of donors. The small number of donors limited the genetic and exposure-history diversity represented. Naive subsets generally had larger estimated clonotype richness than memory subsets.

The donors were healthy, HIV-negative adults who had no recently reported acute infections or vaccinations. Only Caucasian adults living in Nashville, Tennessee, USA were represented among the donors. CD4+ T cells were enriched through magnetic negative selection, after which naive cells were positively selected on CD45RA and the remaining negative fraction served as the memory subset. After blood collection by leukapheresis, PBMCs were isolated using Ficoll-Histopaque density gradient centrifugation and then cryopreserved in the vapor phase of liquid nitrogen. Analytical flow cytometry was used to check the purity and quantity of each magnetically sorted T cell population. Genomic DNA was isolated from each sorted fraction and quantified by UV absorbance on a Nanodrop 2000c. TCR CDR3 regions were amplified from genomic DNA by multiplex PCR using the deep immunoSEQ assay. Genomic DNA extracted from each cell subset was distributed evenly over all wells of several immunoSEQ 96-well plates, and each plate served as one replicate. For sorted subsets, each replicate PCR was loaded with roughly 190 ng genomic DNA, equivalent to 30,000 or so T cell genomes. Purified libraries were quantified with a Qubit 3.0 fluorometer, sized on a Bioanalyzer 2100, and re-quantified with the KAPA Library Quantification kit. Each immunoSEQ 96-well plate was sequenced on its own single-read 150-cycle Illumina NextSeq 550 flow cell. From the authors' description of their analysis: Because the immunoSEQ output included only junctional sequences and no quality scores, the filtering could not be the same as the filtering used for full-length reads. To assign V/J genes and CDR3, sequences were annotated against IMGT germline references using PyIR, a Python wrapper for IgBLAST v1.9. Reads were filtered out if the reads had weak V/J assignments (E-value above 1e-6), no CDR3, stop codons, out-of-frame junctions, or ambiguous translated residues. V3J clonotypes were defined as sequences sharing an identical inferred V gene, J gene, and CDR3 amino acid sequence. Percentage overlap between repertoires was computed as shared unique clonotypes divided by the size of the smaller repertoire. Repertoire richness was assessed with RTK rarefaction, the Chao1 estimator, and Recon v2.1 estimates of unobserved clonotypes. Generation probabilities were computed with OLGA for all TCRbeta clonotypes obtained by the gDNA method from four donors. In its TCRdb copy, this immuneACCESS table keeps in-frame sequences only and misses some clones. Where compared with another copy, unresolved V genes explain less than half of these, and the others have no known cause. V and J calls and clone size are given by that table; D and trimming were obtained from the DNA. This sample gives about 1 million clones in total; about 75% of them show up just once. Around 1.5% of the sample is held by the ten biggest clonotypes.

This sequence was found in a young man in good health. The sequencing input was memory CD4+ T cells sorted from blood. The cell subset or site label of this sample denotes: CD45RA-negative fraction.

The base sequence is TGTGCCAGCAGTTTACCAAGCCTGGGTCGCGACCAGTACTTC. It codes for CASSLPSLGRDQYF. Recombination linked TRBV28 to TRBJ2-7; a confident D gene designation cannot be given. From cysteine to phenylalanine, the CDR3 is 14 amino acids long. Just the 42-base CDR3 DNA is kept, in frame starting at base 1. CDR1 and CDR2 (MDHEN, SYDVKM) derive from the germline V gene. V is reduced by 2 bases and J by 10 bases, leaving a spacing of 18 bases between them.